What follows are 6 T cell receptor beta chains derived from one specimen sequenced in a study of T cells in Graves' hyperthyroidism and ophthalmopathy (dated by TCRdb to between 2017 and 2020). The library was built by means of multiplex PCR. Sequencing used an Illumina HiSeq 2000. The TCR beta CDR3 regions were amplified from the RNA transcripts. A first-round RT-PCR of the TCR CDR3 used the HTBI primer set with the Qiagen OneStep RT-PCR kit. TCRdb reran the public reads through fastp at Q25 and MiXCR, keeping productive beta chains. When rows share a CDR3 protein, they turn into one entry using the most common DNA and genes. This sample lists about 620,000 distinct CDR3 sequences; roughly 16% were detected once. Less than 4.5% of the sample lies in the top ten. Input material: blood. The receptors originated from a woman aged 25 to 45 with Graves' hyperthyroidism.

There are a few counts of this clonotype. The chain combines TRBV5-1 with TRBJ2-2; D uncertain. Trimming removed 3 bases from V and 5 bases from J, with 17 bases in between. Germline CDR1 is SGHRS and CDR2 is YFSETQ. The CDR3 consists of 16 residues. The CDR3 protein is CASSSKSPGRTGELFF. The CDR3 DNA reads TGCGCCAGCAGCTCGAAATCACCGGGCCGAACCGGGGAGCTGTTTTTT.

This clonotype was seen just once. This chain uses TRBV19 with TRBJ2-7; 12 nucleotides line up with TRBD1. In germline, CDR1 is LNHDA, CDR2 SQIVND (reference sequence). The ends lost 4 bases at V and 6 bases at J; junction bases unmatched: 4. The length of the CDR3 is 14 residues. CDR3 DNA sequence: TGTGCCAGTAGTACGGGACAGGGGGCGCGCGAGCAGTACTTC. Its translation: CASSTGQGAREQYF.

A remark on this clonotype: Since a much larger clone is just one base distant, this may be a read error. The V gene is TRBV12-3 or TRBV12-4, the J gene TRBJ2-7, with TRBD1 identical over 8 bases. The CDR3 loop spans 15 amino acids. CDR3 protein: CACSLVGTGAYEQYF. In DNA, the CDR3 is TGTGCCTGCAGTTTAGTAGGGACAGGAGCTTACGAGCAGTACTTC.

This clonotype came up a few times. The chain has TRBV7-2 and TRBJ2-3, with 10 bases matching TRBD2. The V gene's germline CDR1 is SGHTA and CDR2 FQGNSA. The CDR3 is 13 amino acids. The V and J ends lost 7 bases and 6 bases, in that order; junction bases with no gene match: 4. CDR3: CASTLAGADTQYF. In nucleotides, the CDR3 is TGTGCCAGCACGCTAGCGGGAGCCGATACGCAGTATTTT.

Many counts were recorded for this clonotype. The CDR3 sequence: CSARVTWPDTQYF. The CDR3 DNA sequence: TGCAGTGCTAGAGTCACCTGGCCAGATACGCAGTATTTT. The chain uses TRBV20-1 and TRBJ2-3; D is ambiguous. This CDR3 is built from 13 residues. Germline V gene sequence: CDR1 DFQATT, CDR2 SNEGSKA (reference sequence). V shed 1 base and J shed 4 bases, with 9 bases lying between them.

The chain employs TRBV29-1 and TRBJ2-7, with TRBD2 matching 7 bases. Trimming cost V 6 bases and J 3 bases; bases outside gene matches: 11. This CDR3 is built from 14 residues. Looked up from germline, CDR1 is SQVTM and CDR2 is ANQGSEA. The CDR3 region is CSVRSGTGFYEQYF. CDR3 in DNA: TGCAGCGTCCGAAGCGGGACTGGGTTCTACGAGCAGTACTTC.